The 19 T cell receptor beta chains presented below share a single source sample, sequenced in a study of T cell changes during pregnancy in multiple sclerosis. The data were produced by immunoSEQ multiplex PCR, yet TCRdb's version contains in-frame clones alone and is incomplete. The sample has tens of thousands of clones, 85% to 90% seen once. Here the sequenced sample was CD4+ T cells from peripheral blood mononuclear cells, taken before pregnancy. The receptors stem from a female donor with multiple sclerosis, enrolled in a pregnancy study.

The V and J genes are TRBV18 and TRBJ2-2; 10 bases fit TRBD1. The CDR3 length is 15 residues. Germline-derived CDR1 and CDR2 are KGHSH and LQKENI. V lost 8 bases, J lost 4 bases, and 7 bases stayed unmatched. CDR3 loop: CASRDRGSGTGELFF. The CDR3 DNA reads TGTGCCAGCCGGGACAGGGGATCGGGCACCGGGGAGCTGTTTTTT.

The chain is built from TRBV2 and TRBJ1-3, with 9 nucleotides matching TRBD1. The CDR3 is made up of 16 amino acids. J lost 2 bases, V lost 2 bases, and 4 bases had no gene match. The germline gives CDR1 SNHLY, CDR2 FYNNEI. In nucleotides, the CDR3 is TGTGCCAGCAGTGAAAGGACAGGGGAAGCTGGAAACACCATATATTTT. Its protein product is CASSERTGEAGNTIYF.

The chain uses TRBV18 and TRBJ1-2; TRBD1 is a possible D gene (5 bases). The CDR3 covers 14 residues. CDR1 is KGHSH and CDR2 is LQKENI in the germline V gene. V lost 4 bases, J lost 2 bases, and 11 bases lay in between. CDR3 region: CASSLTTANYGYTF. CDR3 bases: TGTGCCAGCTCACTGACGACAGCCAACTATGGCTACACCTTC.

This clone appeared a few times. The chain carries TRBV4-3 and TRBJ2-5; the match to TRBD1 covers 8 bases. V was pared by 4 bases and J by 5 bases, with 12 bases of the junction left unmatched. The CDR3 runs to 16 residues. Germline-derived CDR1 and CDR2 are LGHNA and YSLEER. CDR3 sequence (DNA): TGCGCCAGCAGCCCGCTTGGGGCAGGGGGCGATGAGACCCAGTACTTC. Amino acid sequence: CASSPLGAGGDETQYF.

This clone appeared a single time. The chain couples TRBV6-1 to TRBJ2-1; D uncertain. The CDR3 runs to 10 residues. The ends were cut back, 3 bases at V and 16 bases at J, with 10 bases in the middle. Germline CDR1 is MNHNS and CDR2 is SASEGT. CDR3 protein: CASSEASQFF. The DNA for the CDR3 is TGTGCCAGCAGTGAGGCTAGTCAATTCTTC.

The chain has TRBV27 and TRBJ1-3; 7 bases align to TRBD1. V was pared by 6 bases and J by 0 bases, with 5 bases of the junction left unmatched. Looked up from germline, CDR1 is MNHEY and CDR2 is SMNVEV (reference sequence). The CDR3 consists of 15 residues. The CDR3, as DNA: TGTGCCAGCAGACGGACAGGAGCCTCTGGAAACACCATATATTTT. Translating gives CASRRTGASGNTIYF.

This chain links TRBV7-2 with TRBJ2-4; 7 bases agree with TRBD2. The CDR3 is 17 amino acids. With V trimmed by 5 bases and J by 0 bases, 10 bases remained unmatched. CDR1 SGHTA and CDR2 FQGNSA come from the germline V gene. The CDR3 is CASSPRGGGGAKNIQYF. In DNA, the CDR3 is TGTGCCAGCAGCCCAAGGGGCGGCGGGGGAGCCAAAAACATTCAGTACTTC.

The rearrangement joins TRBV6-6 to TRBJ1-5; 10 positions agree with TRBD1. Germline lookup yields CDR1 MNHNY and CDR2 SVGAGI (reference sequence). There are 16 residues in the CDR3. J gave up 2 bases and V 5 bases, and 6 bases lay outside the gene matches. CDR3 in amino acids: CASSPRQGAGNQPQHF. The CDR3 DNA sequence: TGTGCCAGCAGTCCCCGACAGGGGGCGGGCAATCAGCCCCAGCATTTT.

With regard to this clone: Other DNA sequences in the same sample also yield this CDR3. This chain joins TRBV19 and TRBJ2-2, with 12 positions matching TRBD2. CDR1 is LNHDA, CDR2 SQIVND, per germline (reference sequence). V lost 10 bases and J lost 3; bases outside the gene matches: 3. The CDR3 is 14 amino acids. In DNA form, the CDR3 reads TGTGCCACTAGACTAGCGGGGGACACCGGGGAGCTGTTTTTT. As protein: CATRLAGDTGELFF.

The chain joins TRBV5-1 to TRBJ1-1, with a weak D call TRBD1 (5 bases). CDR3 size: 16 residues. Looked up from germline, CDR1 is SGHRS and CDR2 is YFSETQ. V was cut by 2 bases and J by 5 bases, with 19 bases left in between. DNA of the CDR3: TGCGCCAGCAGCTTCGACCCCCGGGGGACGGGGACTGAAGCTTTCTTT. Protein product: CASSFDPRGTGTEAFF.

This clone came up a few times. The rearrangement links TRBV7-9 to TRBJ1-2; 8 nucleotides match TRBD1. There are 16 residues in the CDR3. Germline CDR1 and CDR2: SEHNR and FQNEAQ (reference sequence). With 5 bases clipped from V and 4 bases from J, the junction kept 12 bases outside the gene matches. CDR3 coding DNA: TGTGCCAGCAGCGTAGGGGGGACAGGATCTATCTATGGCTACACCTTC. Translating it yields CASSVGGTGSIYGYTF. Together with reference TRBV7-9 and TRBJ1-2, the CDR3 gives the full variable domain: DTGVSQNPRHKITKRGQNVTFRCDPISEHNRLYWYRQTLGQGPEFLTYFQNEAQLEKSRLLSDRFSAERPKGSFSTLEIQRTEQGDSAMYLCASSVGGTGSIYGYTFGSGTRLTVV.

This chain uses TRBV2 with TRBJ1-4; D remains ambiguous. Trimming stripped 5 bases from V and 3 bases from J, with 13 bases between. This CDR3 spans 15 amino acids. The V gene's germline CDR1 is SNHLY and CDR2 FYNNEI. In nucleotides, the CDR3 is TGTGCCAGCAGTACCCCCCGGGTGGCTAATGAAAAACTGTTTTTT. Protein product: CASSTPRVANEKLFF.

The chain couples TRBV2 to TRBJ1-5; 8 nucleotides agree with TRBD1. V shed 4 bases and J 5 bases; nucleotides not matched to a gene: 10. The CDR3 runs 16 residues. Germline V lookup: CDR1 SNHLY, CDR2 FYNNEI. The CDR3 DNA follows: TGTGCCAGCAGTGGGACAGGGTATGGAGGAGATCAGCCCCAGCATTTT. Amino acid sequence: CASSGTGYGGDQPQHF. The complete variable domain, with remaining parts taken from reference TRBV2 and TRBJ1-5, reads EPEVTQTPSHQVTQMGQEVILRCVPISNHLYFYWYRQILGQKVEFLVSFYNNEISEKSEIFDDQFSVERPDGSNFTLKIRSTKLEDSAMYFCASSGTGYGGDQPQHFGDGTRLSIL.

V is TRBV5-1 and J is TRBJ2-3, with 9 positions matching TRBD2. Trimming at V came to 0 bases and at J to 2 bases, leaving 7 bases not matched to a gene. The length of the CDR3 is 17 residues. Germline values: CDR1 SGHRS, CDR2 YFSETQ. CDR3 DNA sequence: TGCGCCAGCAGCTTGGTAGGGACTAGCCTCTTCACAGATACGCAGTATTTT. It codes for CASSLVGTSLFTDTQYF.

V and J are TRBV10-1 and TRBJ1-1; tentative D call: TRBD1 (6 bases). Trimming removed 3 bases at V and 5 bases at J, with 10 bases between. The CDR3 totals 13 residues. Germline V gene data show CDR1 as WNHNN and CDR2 as SYGVQD (reference sequence). CDR3 nucleotide sequence: TGCGCCAGCAGTGAATATAGGGGGACTGAAGCTTTCTTT. This encodes CASSEYRGTEAFF.

The V call is TRBV4-1, the J call TRBJ1-1, with D possibly matching TRBD1 (6 bases). Germline CDR1 reads MGHRA; CDR2 reads YSYEKL. CDR3 length equals 17 residues. Trimming shortened V by 0 bases and J by 0 bases, and 14 bases separated the two germline ends. The CDR3: CASSQDPGTRLNTEAFF. The CDR3 DNA reads as TGCGCCAGCAGCCAAGATCCCGGGACAAGGTTGAACACTGAAGCTTTCTTT.

The V and J genes are TRBV27 and TRBJ2-7, with TRBD2 matching 8 bases. V was pared by 6 bases and J by 2 bases, with 6 bases of the junction left unmatched. The CDR3 runs 14 residues. CDR1 is MNHEY, CDR2 SMNVEV, per germline (reference sequence). CDR3 in DNA: TGTGCCAGCAGCAGATCGGGGGGGGCCTACGAGCAGTACTTC. Protein product: CASSRSGGAYEQYF.

This clone came up a few times. This chain links TRBV7-9 with TRBJ1-1; D possibly corresponds to TRBD1 (5 bases). The ends were cut back, 0 bases at V and 8 bases at J, with 10 bases in the middle. Germline CDR1 and CDR2: SEHNR and FQNEAQ (reference sequence). The CDR3 has 13 amino acids. The CDR3 DNA follows: TGTGCCAGCAGCTTAGCAGGGGAAGGGGAAGCTTTCTTT. The encoded protein is CASSLAGEGEAFF.

The chain carries TRBV30 and TRBJ2-1; the match to TRBD2 covers 7 bases. The CDR3 has 12 amino acids. The V gene's germline CDR1 is GTSNPN and CDR2 SVGIG (reference sequence). V shed 8 bases, J shed 4 bases, and the junction held 5 bases outside the gene matches. CDR3 bases: TGTGCCCGGGGGGTAGGTTACAATGAGCAGTTCTTC. Its protein product is CARGVGYNEQFF.